The rows below give T cell receptor beta chains drawn from one sample of a study of shared clonotypes between healthy human individuals. Sequenced by immunoSEQ multiplex PCR; TCRdb stores in-frame clones only, minus some. Of hundreds of thousands of clones detected, approximately 79% appear once; the ten largest clones hold roughly 1.7%. Input material: memory CD4+ T cells sorted from blood. The receptor set was obtained from a woman in her 30s in good health. The conserved cysteine and the conserved F or W are not part of the CDR3 here. The D gene is left open where the match is weak.

d_call	v_call	j_call	cdr3_aa
-	TRBV10-3	TRBJ2-3	AISVLAPRNTDTQY
-	TRBV5-1	TRBJ1-5	ASSLAAGDQPQH
TRBD1	TRBV30	TRBJ2-3	AWKQGVYTDTQY
-	TRBV5-1	TRBJ1-1	ASSEQGSLPAF
TRBD1	TRBV28	TRBJ2-1	ASKSTGFHEQF
-	TRBV4-1	TRBJ1-4	ASSLSLRPSSPTNEKLF
TRBD2	TRBV6-5	TRBJ2-7	ASSYRLAGIYEQY
-	TRBV28	TRBJ1-4	ASRDGVSNEKLF
TRBD1	TRBV5-1	TRBJ2-1	ASSSDREAEQF
TRBD2	TRBV5-1	TRBJ2-2	ASSSLAGGPGTGELF
-	TRBV4-1	TRBJ2-5	ASSQDSALGTGTQY